The text below deals with one TCR beta chain. Its antigen is not known. The data stem from a study of T cells after posttransplantation cyclophosphamide. Study outcomes and limitations: Donor CD8+ memory clones often dominated recipient blood repertoires at later times. Tissue-infiltrating T cells from skin or gut overlapped little with blood T cells. TRB clonality was highly associated with recipient CMV seropositivity and reactivation.

V lost 8 bases, J lost 1 base, and 4 bases stayed unmatched. The CDR3 runs 13 residues. CDR1 and CDR2 from the germline V gene are KGHSH and LQKENI. Busulfan-fludarabine conditioning, marrow transplant, and cyclophosphamide on days +3 and +4 were administered. TCRdb keeps only in-frame clones here, not all; method: immunoSEQ multiplex PCR. The sample lists some 3,900 clones, approximately 86% occurring once. The sequence derives from a male patient younger than 45 who received an allogeneic stem cell transplant from a related donor, was CMV-positive, and had no GVHD. Some T cells may be transferred from the graft donor. The rearrangement uses TRBV18 and TRBJ2-5; 7 bases align to TRBD1. Sequences were derived from CD4+ T cells sorted from blood, sampled roughly 240 days after a stem cell transplant with posttransplant cyclophosphamide. CDR3 loop: CASRWDSQETQYF. CDR3 DNA: TGTGCCAGCCGTTGGGACAGCCAAGAGACCCAGTACTTC.